The 4 T cell receptor beta chains given below trace back to one sample, sequenced in a study of CD8 T cells in ankylosing spondylitis. Study-level findings and limits: There was a TCR beta motif, made of several highly homologous variants, that appeared characteristic of ankylosing spondylitis blood.

TCRdb processed the 5' RACE reads anew with MiXCR; each CDR3 protein has one entry. This table holds some 800,000 distinct CDR3 sequences, over 9.5% found once. These receptors have no identified antigens. Specimen: blood, either unsorted or a sorted T cell fraction (not recorded which). These receptors were taken from a male donor with ankylosing spondylitis.

This clonotype has only a few counts. The rearrangement joins TRBV12-1 to TRBJ2-3; the table names TRBD1, a call not compared with the DNA. TRBV12-1 is a pseudogene locus. The CDR3 totals 15 residues. The CDR3 nucleotides read TGTGCCAGCACCACGGGGCTTCGATGTTCAGATACGCAGTATTTT. Translated: CASTTGLRCSDTQYF.

DNA of the CDR3: TGCAGTGCCAGGACTAGCGGGAGGAATGAGCAGTTCTTC. As protein: CSARTSGRNEQFF. The chain employs TRBV20-1 and TRBJ2-1; 14 bases are shared with TRBD2. There are 13 residues in the CDR3. V shed 6 bases, J shed 7 bases, and the junction held 2 bases outside the gene matches. Germline loops: CDR1 DFQATT, CDR2 SNEGSKA (reference sequence).

This chain's CDR3 is CASSPGTGSQETQYF. CDR3 sequence (DNA): TGTGCCAGCTCACCCGGGACAGGGTCACAAGAGACCCAGTACTTC. The chain recombines TRBV18 with TRBJ2-5, with 9 positions matching TRBD1. This CDR3 is 15 amino acids long. The ends lost 3 bases at V and 2 bases at J; junction bases unmatched: 4. CDR1 and CDR2 from the germline V gene are KGHSH and LQKENI.

There are many counts of this clonotype. CDR3 region: CASSFPGLAEYEQYF. CDR3 bases: TGTGCCAGCAGCTTCCCGGGACTAGCGGAGTACGAGCAGTACTTC. The genes are TRBV7-9 and TRBJ2-7, with 11 bases fitting TRBD2. This CDR3 has 15 residues. V lost 3 bases, J lost 4 bases, and 5 bases stayed unmatched. Germline values: CDR1 SEHNR, CDR2 FQNEAQ (reference sequence).